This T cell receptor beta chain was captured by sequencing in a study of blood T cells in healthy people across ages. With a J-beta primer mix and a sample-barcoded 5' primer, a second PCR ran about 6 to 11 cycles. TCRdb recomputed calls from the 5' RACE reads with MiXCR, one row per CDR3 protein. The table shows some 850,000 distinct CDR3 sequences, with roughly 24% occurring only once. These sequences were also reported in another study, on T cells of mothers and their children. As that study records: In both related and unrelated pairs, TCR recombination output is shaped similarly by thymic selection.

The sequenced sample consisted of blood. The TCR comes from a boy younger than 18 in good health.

CDR3 sequence reads: CASSQVEARSEKLFF. CDR3 bases: TGCGCCAGCAGCCAAGTCGAGGCCCGGTCCGAAAAACTGTTTTTT. This rearrangement joins TRBV4-1 to TRBJ1-4; D is unclear. Germline CDR1 and CDR2: MGHRA and YSYEKL. The V end was cut by 1 base, the J end by 8 bases, with 14 bases between. CDR3 length equals 15 residues.